These 4 T cell receptor beta chains share one sample of origin, sequenced in a study of shared clonotypes between healthy human individuals. Using immunoSEQ multiplex PCR, the repertoire was profiled, and TCRdb retains in-frame clones only, with some absent. The sample consists of fewer than 3 million clones, 92% of them appearing once. Sequencing was carried out using naive CD4+ T cells from PBMCs. Regarding subset: CD45RA+ positively selected. Receptors originate from a man aged 18 to 29 in good health. Some clones in this sample may be carry-over from other donors' samples.

V usage is TRBV27 and J usage is TRBJ1-2; 10 bases are shared with TRBD1. Trimming at V came to 3 bases and at J to 0 bases, leaving 1 base not matched to a gene. The CDR3 loop spans 15 amino acids. Germline CDR1 reads MNHEY; CDR2 reads SMNVEV (reference sequence). CDR3 residues: CASSFGTGANYGYTF. CDR3 bases: TGTGCCAGCAGTTTCGGGACAGGGGCTAACTATGGCTACACCTTC.

V gene TRBV14 combines with J gene TRBJ1-5, with a possible D match to TRBD1 (6 bases). The CDR3 has 16 residues. Per germline, CDR1 SGHDN and CDR2 FVKESK. V lost 3 bases, J lost 2 bases, and 14 bases lay in between. The CDR3 region has the DNA TGTGCCAGCAGCCAGAACAGGGAGACGGGCAATCAGCCCCAGCATTTT. Translation: CASSQNRETGNQPQHF.

The chain combines TRBV6-5 with TRBJ1-2; D unclear. The CDR3 extends over 16 amino acids. Per germline, CDR1 MNHEY and CDR2 SVGAGI. V gave up 0 bases and J gave up 7 bases, with 18 bases separating them. CDR3: CASSYSAGLGSLGYTF. In nucleotides, the CDR3 is TGTGCCAGCAGTTACTCGGCTGGTTTAGGGTCGCTTGGCTACACCTTC.

V and J are TRBV2 and TRBJ2-7, with 11 bases that match TRBD1. Trimming took 6 bases from V and 0 from J; bases not matched to a gene: 4. The CDR3 is made up of 15 amino acids. Germline V gene lookup returns CDR1 SNHLY and CDR2 FYNNEI. The CDR3 nucleotides read TGTGCCAGCAGCGTGGGACAGGGGGGCTCCTACGAGCAGTACTTC. It is translated as CASSVGQGGSYEQYF. The full variable domain, with the rest looked up from reference TRBV2 and TRBJ2-7, is EPEVTQTPSHQVTQMGQEVILRCVPISNHLYFYWYRQILGQKVEFLVSFYNNEISEKSEIFDDQFSVERPDGSNFTLKIRSTKLEDSAMYFCASSVGQGGSYEQYFGPGTRLTVT.